A selection of T cell receptor beta chains follows, all from one sample in a study of blood T cell repertoires in COVID-19. Only in-frame clones appear in the TCRdb table, and some are missing; sequencing was by immunoSEQ multiplex PCR. This sample has about 210,000 clones, with 80% to 90% found just once. The sample consisted of peripheral blood. The receptor source for this set is a woman in her forties or fifties with active or convalescent COVID-19. The CDR3 runs from the conserved cysteine through the conserved F or W. The D gene is left open where the match is weak. For some rows the clone size is stated as once, few or many, or as a class when expanded; others skip it.

size,V,J,D,DNA,CDR3
NA,TRBV11-2,TRBJ1-2,TRBD1,TGTGCCAGCAGCTTAGGACAGGGCTGGGTTGAGGGCTACACCTTC,CASSLGQGWVEGYTF
NA,TRBV2,TRBJ1-5,NA,TGTGCCACTTCCGGACAAGGGGATTTTTTTCAGCCCCAGCATTTT,CATSGQGDFFQPQHF
NA,TRBV28,TRBJ1-1,NA,TGTGCCAGCAGTTCCCCCGGGGGGGACGCTGAAGCTTTCTTT,CASSSPGGDAEAFF
NA,TRBV3-1/TRBV3-2,TRBJ2-7,NA,TGTGCCAGCAGCCAAGATGGGGCTACGGAGCAGTACTTC,CASSQDGATEQYF
NA,TRBV2,TRBJ2-1,TRBD1,TGTGCCAGCAGCCCACAGGGGGCGTCTTACAATGAGCAGTTCTTC,CASSPQGASYNEQFF
NA,TRBV9,TRBJ1-5,TRBD1,TGTGCCAGCGGGGAAGGACAGGGGAATCAGCCCCAGCATTTT,CASGEGQGNQPQHF
once,TRBV12-3/TRBV12-4,TRBJ1-2,NA,TGTGCCAGCAGTTTGGTAGAAGACTATGGCTACACCTTC,CASSLVEDYGYTF
NA,TRBV3-1/TRBV3-2,TRBJ2-1,TRBD1,TGTGCCAGCAGCCATGAACCGGGACAGAGCAACAATGAGCAGTTCTTC,CASSHEPGQSNNEQFF
NA,TRBV6-6,TRBJ1-4,TRBD1,TGTGCCAGCAGTCGGACAGGATGGGAAAAACTGTTTTTT,CASSRTGWEKLFF
NA,TRBV5-1,TRBJ2-5,TRBD1,TGCGCCAGCAGCCCAGGGGGAAGAGAGACCCAGTACTTC,CASSPGGRETQYF
once,TRBV5-6,TRBJ1-1,TRBD1,TGTGCCAGCAGCGGGGCACAGGGGGCGTTCACTGAAGCTTTCTTT,CASSGAQGAFTEAFF
NA,TRBV19,TRBJ2-7,NA,TGTGCCAGTAGTATAGGGCAGAACTACGAGCAGTACTTC,CASSIGQNYEQYF
NA,TRBV2,TRBJ1-6,NA,TGTGCCAGCAAGGCTGGAGATAATTCACCCCTCCACTTT,CASKAGDNSPLHF
NA,TRBV10-3,TRBJ1-1,NA,TGTGCCATCAGTGCCGGGGTTGGGAACACTGAAGCTTTCTTT,CAISAGVGNTEAFF
NA,TRBV5-1,TRBJ1-5,NA,TGCGCCAGCAGCTTGGGGGACATTGGCAATCAGCCCCAGCATTTT,CASSLGDIGNQPQHF
NA,TRBV3-1/TRBV3-2,TRBJ2-5,TRBD1,TGTGCCAGCAGCCCTGCCGACAGGGGCTTGGAGACCCAGTACTTC,CASSPADRGLETQYF
NA,TRBV10-3,TRBJ2-2,NA,TGTGCCATCGGCCCATGGGCGATTAACACCGGGGAGCTGTTTTTT,CAIGPWAINTGELFF
NA,TRBV30,TRBJ1-2,NA,TGTGCCTGGAGTGTTTCGGGTAACTATGGCTACACCTTC,CAWSVSGNYGYTF
NA,TRBV5-1,TRBJ1-1,TRBD1,TGCGCCAGCAGCCTGAGGACAGGCTCTCCGAACACTGAAGCTTTCTTT,CASSLRTGSPNTEAFF
NA,TRBV2,TRBJ2-6,NA,TGTGCCAGCGGGATGGGGAGCTCTGGGGCCAACGTCCTGACTTTC,CASGMGSSGANVLTF
NA,TRBV6-5,TRBJ2-2,NA,TGTGCCAGCAGTTCGCAGGGGATTCCCGGGGAGCTGTTTTTT,CASSSQGIPGELFF